Listed below are T cell receptor beta chains from one sample, sequenced in a study of cytomegalovirus exposure and HLA in healthy donors. The protocol was immunoSEQ multiplex PCR, while the TCRdb copy is restricted to in-frame clones and leaves out a portion. Of about 150,000 clones listed, more than 70% are singletons. What was sequenced was PBMCs. The receptors here all came from a human donor in good health. CDR3s include the opening cysteine and the closing phenylalanine or tryptophan. A D gene is named only where the DNA matches it firmly. Clone size, where shown, is once, few, many, or a class for clones that have expanded.

>TRBV5-1|.|TRBJ1-2|TRBD1
CASSLGTGMGGYTF
TGCGCCAGCAGCTTGGGGACAGGGATGGGTGGCTACACCTTC
>TRBV7-9|.|TRBJ1-1|.
CASSQQLDTPKEAFF
TGTGCCAGCAGCCAACAACTCGACACCCCGAAGGAAGCTTTCTTT
>TRBV5-1|.|TRBJ1-1|.
CASSLAADSLNTEAFF
TGCGCCAGCAGCTTGGCCGCTGACAGCCTGAACACTGAAGCTTTCTTT
>TRBV6-1|few|TRBJ2-7|TRBD1
CASSGTIGQGSYEQYF
TGTGCCAGCAGTGGGACTATTGGACAGGGGTCCTACGAGCAGTACTTC
>TRBV25-1|.|TRBJ1-1|.
CASSGGLRGGTEAFF
TGTGCCAGCAGTGGGGGGCTCCGGGGGGGCACTGAAGCTTTCTTT
>TRBV2|once|TRBJ2-1|TRBD2
CASSEGTSGNNEQFF
TGTGCCAGCAGTGAAGGGACTAGCGGGAACAATGAGCAGTTCTTC
>TRBV14|.|TRBJ1-1|TRBD1
CASSPRQGPEAFF
TGTGCCAGCAGCCCCCGACAGGGCCCTGAAGCTTTCTTT
>TRBV25-1|.|TRBJ1-1|.
CASSESAGKTEAFF
TGTGCCAGCAGTGAATCGGCAGGGAAGACTGAAGCTTTCTTT
>TRBV9|.|TRBJ2-3|.
CASSGLVTDTQYF
TGTGCCAGCAGCGGACTAGTCACAGATACGCAGTATTTT
>TRBV2|.|TRBJ2-3|.
CASRARVTDTQYF
TGTGCCAGCAGAGCCAGGGTTACAGATACGCAGTATTTT
>TRBV6-1|.|TRBJ1-1|.
CASSESDSYTEAFF
TGTGCCAGCAGTGAATCGGACAGTTACACTGAAGCTTTCTTT
>TRBV29-1|.|TRBJ2-7|.
CSVSALVGGSYEQYF
TGCAGCGTGAGTGCTCTCGTGGGGGGATCCTACGAGCAGTACTTC
>TRBV12-5|.|TRBJ2-7|TRBD1
CASGLPGQGRGEQYF
TGTGCTAGTGGTCTGCCTGGACAGGGGAGAGGGGAGCAGTACTTC
>TRBV28|.|TRBJ1-4|TRBD1
CASSPIGRGFSNEKLFF
TGTGCCAGCAGTCCAATTGGCAGGGGGTTTTCTAATGAAAAACTGTTTTTT
>TRBV7-6|.|TRBJ2-1|.
CASSPFSGGLYNEQFF
TGTGCCAGCAGCCCCTTTTCGGGGGGCCTCTACAATGAGCAGTTCTTC
>TRBV27|many|TRBJ1-5|.
CASSPFVWGGLLNQPQHF
TGTGCCAGCAGCCCCTTTGTGTGGGGGGGCTTACTCAATCAGCCCCAGCATTTT
>TRBV5-1|.|TRBJ2-1|.
CASSPGGQGANEQFF
TGCGCCAGCAGCCCGGGGGGTCAGGGGGCGAATGAGCAGTTCTTC
>TRBV27|few|TRBJ2-1|TRBD2
CASSLGTSGILNYNEQFF
TGTGCCAGCAGTTTGGGGACTAGCGGGATACTGAACTACAATGAGCAGTTCTTC
>TRBV18|.|TRBJ1-2|.
CASSPGEKYGYTF
TGTGCCAGCTCACCGGGAGAGAAGTATGGCTACACCTTC
>TRBV25-1|.|TRBJ2-2|TRBD1
CASSMAGTGNTGELFF
TGTGCCAGCAGCATGGCCGGGACAGGGAACACCGGGGAGCTGTTTTTT
>TRBV27|once|TRBJ2-7|TRBD2
CASSPHNSGSSYEQYF
TGTGCCAGCAGTCCCCACAACAGCGGGAGCTCCTACGAGCAGTACTTC
>TRBV9|.|TRBJ2-6|TRBD2
CASSVQSGGRPRGRGANVLTF
TGTGCCAGCAGCGTCCAATCCGGGGGGAGGCCTAGGGGACGTGGGGCCAACGTCCTGACTTTC
>TRBV19|.|TRBJ1-3|.
CATARVTTGNTIYF
TGTGCCACAGCCAGGGTTACAACTGGAAACACCATATATTTT
>TRBV27|.|TRBJ1-2|TRBD1
CASSRMTGYGYTF
TGTGCCAGCAGTCGAATGACAGGGTATGGCTACACCTTC
>TRBV28|.|TRBJ1-1|TRBD1
CASSWDREHRMNTEAFF
TGTGCCAGCAGTTGGGACAGGGAGCATAGGATGAACACTGAAGCTTTCTTT
>TRBV27|.|TRBJ2-1|.
CATSAGMVNEQFF
TGTGCCACGTCGGCAGGGATGGTAAATGAGCAGTTCTTC